The clone carrying this TCR beta chain was seen ten or more times. The sample is drawn from a study of blood T cells in healthy people across ages. Combining a sample-barcoded 5' primer with a J-beta primer mix, a second PCR ran for about 7 to 11 cycles. Each CDR3 protein gets one entry after TCRdb re-called the 5' RACE reads with MiXCR. Here the sample spans about 1,500,000 distinct CDR3 sequences, roughly 30% being singletons. Trimming removed 6 bases at V and 4 bases at J, with 9 bases between. The CDR3 extends over 13 amino acids. The chain links TRBV12-3 or TRBV12-4 to TRBJ1-4; D call uncertain. The source of this sequence is a woman in her twenties or thirties in good health. Sequencing used blood. This chain's CDR3 is CASSSQLNEKLFF. In DNA, the CDR3 is TGTGCCAGCAGCTCCCAGCTTAATGAAAAACTGTTTTTT.